This T cell receptor beta chain was sequenced during a study of Ad26.COV2.S vaccination and SARS-CoV-2 variants. Only in-frame clones appear in the TCRdb table, and some are missing; sequencing was by immunoSEQ multiplex PCR. The sample includes roughly 240,000 clones, 88% of them seen just once. As for treatment: roughly 18 received Ad26.COV2.S at low or high dose, single or two shots; about 5 received placebo; per-sample allocation not given. Samples analyzed were those drawn on day 63 after the first vaccine or placebo injection. This CDR3 comprises 13 residues. V lost 8 bases to trimming and J lost 8 bases; unmatched junction nucleotides: 9. Germline CDR1 SEHNR, CDR2 FQNEAQ (reference sequence).

This chain joins TRBV7-9 and TRBJ1-2; TRBD1 matches at 9 bases. The input for sequencing was peripheral blood, taken in a trial of Ad26.COV2.S vaccine versus placebo. This receptor was identified in a person between 18 and 60 years old who received the Ad26.COV2.S COVID-19 vaccine or a placebo. The CDR3 loop is CASHPGQGIGYTF. The CDR3, as DNA: TGTGCCAGCCACCCGGGACAGGGAATAGGCTACACCTTC. Combining the CDR3 with reference TRBV7-9 and TRBJ1-2 gives the whole variable domain DTGVSQNPRHKITKRGQNVTFRCDPISEHNRLYWYRQTLGQGPEFLTYFQNEAQLEKSRLLSDRFSAERPKGSFSTLEIQRTEQGDSAMYLCASHPGQGIGYTFGSGTRLTVV.